What follows are 17 T cell receptor beta chains derived from one specimen sequenced in a study of response to subunit inactivated influenza vaccine. TCRdb called the RT-PCR reads again in MiXCR, with one record for every CDR3 protein. The table has 700,000 to 900,000 distinct CDR3 sequences, about 20% seen once; the top ten hold roughly a tenth. The specimen comprised PBMCs from blood, sampled 4 to 6 days after vaccination. These receptors originate from a man aged 50 to 60 who received an inactivated influenza vaccine.

A note on this clonotype: One base away lies a much larger clone, so this may be a sequencing read error. The chain is built from TRBV20-1 and TRBJ2-7; 10 bases align to TRBD2. Germline CDR1 reads DFQATT; CDR2 reads SNEGSKA (reference sequence). The CDR3 has 16 amino acids. In nucleotides, the CDR3 is TGCAGTGCTAGAGCCCCACTAGCGGGGAACTCCTACGAGCAGTGCTTC. Its translation: CSARAPLAGNSYEQCF.

The J gene is TRBJ2-5, the V gene TRBV18; D is perhaps TRBD2 (5 bases). CDR1 and CDR2 (germline): KGHSH, LQKENI. The CDR3 runs to 16 residues. Trimming left V 0 bases short and J 4 bases short, with 15 bases between. The CDR3 bases are TGTGCCAGCTCACCACCTGGCGGGCGGGCCGGAGAGACCCAGTACTTC. It is translated as CASSPPGGRAGETQYF.

This clonotype turned up a few times. The chain links TRBV12-3 or TRBV12-4 to TRBJ2-2, with D perhaps matching TRBD1 (6 bases). The CDR3 covers 14 residues. V lost 3 bases to trimming and J lost 6 bases, with 11 bases between them. The DNA of the CDR3 is TGTGCCAGCAGTTTCAGGGCAGGGGCCGGGGAGCTGTTTTTT. This sequence encodes CASSFRAGAGELFF.

Points on this clonotype: Being one base from a much bigger clone, this may be a read error. This chain connects TRBV12-5 to TRBJ2-1; D not resolved. From germline, CDR1 is LGHNT and CDR2 FRNRAP. This CDR3 is built from 17 residues. The CDR3 is CASGLVIGANGYNEQLF. CDR3 bases: TGTGCTAGTGGTTTGGTAATCGGAGCTAACGGGTACAATGAGCAGCTCTTC.

This clonotype was seen repeatedly, ten times or more. V is TRBV18 and J is TRBJ2-1, with 13 bases lining up with TRBD2. This CDR3 comprises 18 residues. Germline V gene sequence: CDR1 KGHSH, CDR2 LQKENI. Trimming cost V 5 bases and J 7 bases; bases outside gene matches: 14. The CDR3 loop reads CASSTRTSGRANVNEQFF. DNA for the CDR3: TGTGCCAGCTCAACTCGGACTAGCGGGAGAGCAAACGTAAATGAGCAGTTCTTC.

Only a few counts were recorded for this clonotype. The V call is TRBV12-3 or TRBV12-4, the J call TRBJ2-1, with D perhaps matching TRBD1 (5 bases). The CDR3 covers 15 residues. V lost 6 bases, J lost 6 bases, and 18 bases lay in between. The CDR3 protein is CASSPNQGLLNEQFF. CDR3 coding DNA: TGTGCCAGCAGCCCAAATCAGGGTCTCCTCAATGAGCAGTTCTTC.

The chain links TRBV7-2 to TRBJ2-1; 8 nucleotides line up with TRBD2. From germline, CDR1 is SGHTA and CDR2 FQGNSA. The V gene end was trimmed by 3 bases and the J gene end by 9 bases; junction bases not matched to a gene: 10. The CDR3 consists of 15 residues. The CDR3 is CASSLAGTRNREQFF. Written as DNA, the CDR3 is TGTGCCAGCAGCTTGGCCGGGACTAGAAATCGTGAGCAGTTCTTC.

This clonotype came up a few times. V is TRBV20-1 and J is TRBJ2-2; no clear D. The germline CDR1 and CDR2 sequences are DFQATT and SNEGSKA (reference sequence). The CDR3 length is 15 residues. The V gene lost 3 bases and the J gene lost 0 bases, with 11 bases spanning the gap. The CDR3 protein is CSARLGGTNTGELFF. CDR3 DNA: TGCAGTGCTAGGCTCGGCGGTACGAACACCGGGGAGCTGTTTTTT.

A few counts support this clonotype. The rearrangement uses TRBV4-1 and TRBJ1-1; D uncertain. Trimming removed 0 bases at V and 3 bases at J, with 11 bases between. The CDR3 is made up of 15 amino acids. CDR1 and CDR2 (germline): MGHRA, YSYEKL. Here the CDR3 reads CASSQDLVSDTEAFF. Written as DNA, the CDR3 is TGCGCCAGCAGCCAAGATTTGGTTTCAGACACTGAAGCTTTCTTT.

This clonotype is a singleton in its sample. The rearrangement joins TRBV6-2 or TRBV6-3 to TRBJ2-5, with D possibly being TRBD1 (7 bases). V shed 4 bases and J shed 5 bases, with 17 bases lying between them. The CDR3 loop spans 15 amino acids. Germline CDR1 and CDR2: MNHEY and SVGEGT. CDR3 nucleotide sequence: TGTGCCAGCAGTTGGGACAGCATGGGACTTGAGACCCAGTACTTC. This sequence encodes CASSWDSMGLETQYF.

This clonotype was seen more than once but under ten times. This rearrangement joins TRBV12-3 or TRBV12-4 to TRBJ2-7, with 10 bases matching TRBD1. V was clipped by 5 bases and J by 7 bases; unmatched bases: 8. The CDR3 contains 14 residues. CDR3 in amino acids: CASSRFGTGDEQYF. DNA for the CDR3: TGTGCCAGCAGTCGATTTGGGACAGGGGATGAGCAGTACTTC.

This clonotype was seen more than once but under ten times. The genes are TRBV2 and TRBJ2-5; a possible D gene is TRBD1 (6 bases). Germline CDR1 is SNHLY and CDR2 is FYNNEI. The CDR3 extends over 13 amino acids. Trimming cost V 6 bases and J 4 bases, with 12 bases left between them. Here the CDR3 DNA reads TGTGCCAGCAGGAGGGGGTCAGTAGAGACCCAGTACTTC. Encoded protein: CASRRGSVETQYF.

This clonotype was observed a few times. The chain employs TRBV4-3 and TRBJ2-3; weak D call: TRBD1 (8 bases). With 1 base removed from V and 3 bases from J, the gap between germline ends came to 17 bases. Germline CDR1 and CDR2: LGHNA and YSLEER. There are 17 residues in the CDR3. CDR3 loop: CASSQGGGRQGTDTQYF. The DNA of the CDR3 is TGCGCCAGCAGCCAAGGGGGGGGGAGACAGGGGACAGATACGCAGTATTTT.

This clonotype has only a few counts. The V gene is TRBV7-2, the J gene TRBJ2-5; 9 bases agree with TRBD1. Germline values: CDR1 SGHTA, CDR2 FQGNSA. This CDR3 is built from 13 residues. J was trimmed by 8 bases and V by 1 base; bases with no gene match: 2. CDR3 DNA: TGTGCCAGCAGCTTAGGGGACAGGGACACCCAGTACTTC. As protein: CASSLGDRDTQYF.

The rearrangement uses TRBV6-5 and TRBJ1-3; no definite D call. This CDR3 comprises 14 residues. The germline V gene has CDR1 MNHEY and CDR2 SVGAGI. The V end lost 0 bases, the J end lost 4 bases, and 7 bases lay between the germline ends. The CDR3 sequence: CASSYSVSGNTIYF. As DNA, the CDR3 is TGTGCCAGCAGTTACTCGGTTTCAGGAAACACCATATATTTT.

In its sample, this clonotype was seen many times. This sequence joins TRBV7-2 and TRBJ2-7; 7 bases line up with TRBD2. CDR1 is SGHTA, CDR2 FQGNSA, per germline. J gave up 4 bases and V 3 bases, and 9 bases lay outside the gene matches. This CDR3 contains 15 residues. As DNA, the CDR3 is TGTGCCAGCAGCTTGCAGGGAGGGCCGGGATACGAGCAGTACTTC. The encoded protein is CASSLQGGPGYEQYF.

The J gene is TRBJ2-5, the V gene TRBV20-1, with TRBD1 matching 7 bases. From germline, CDR1 is DFQATT and CDR2 SNEGSKA (reference sequence). The length of the CDR3 is 15 residues. Trimming at V came to 5 bases and at J to 1 base, leaving 10 bases not matched to a gene. Here the CDR3 reads CSASDTGTAQETQYF. In DNA, the CDR3 is TGCAGTGCTTCCGATACCGGGACAGCCCAAGAGACCCAGTACTTC.